One and the same sample provided the 4 T cell receptor beta chains below, sequenced in a study of cytomegalovirus exposure and HLA in healthy donors (dated 2017 in TCRdb). Libraries came from the immunoSEQ multiplex PCR assay. TCRdb took over this immuneACCESS table, retaining in-frame rearrangements with V and J assigned. Such tables are incomplete; in checked studies, under half of the missing clones stem from an unresolved V gene, and the remainder is unexplained. The sample includes over 85,000 clones, with roughly 90% observed a single time. The top ten clones comprise 1.4% of the sample. Material: PBMCs. The receptor source for this set is a woman aged 25 to 39 in good health and CMV-seropositive.

The chain is built from TRBV7-2 and TRBJ2-5; 7 bases align to TRBD2. The trim removed 5 bases at V and 10 bases at J, leaving 16 bases unmatched. The CDR3 contains 15 residues. In germline, CDR1 is SGHTA, CDR2 FQGNSA. CDR3 loop: CASSVPGLKRPVQYF. CDR3 nucleotides: TGTGCCAGCAGCGTGCCGGGACTAAAGAGACCGGTCCAGTACTTC.

This clone showed up just once. J is TRBJ2-3 and V is TRBV7-2, with a weak D call TRBD2 (5 bases). V was clipped by 5 bases and J by 9 bases, with 12 bases between them. This CDR3 has 12 residues. Germline assignment: CDR1 SGHTA and CDR2 FQGNSA. CDR3 sequence (DNA): TGTGCCAGCAGCCGCGTCGGGGAAACGCAGTATTTT. Translating gives CASSRVGETQYF. Looking up the rest from reference TRBV7-2 and TRBJ2-3 gives the full variable domain: GAGVSQSPSNKVTEKGKDVELRCDPISGHTALYWYRQSLGQGLEFLIYFQGNSAPDKSGLPSDRFSAERTGGSVSTLTIQRTQQEDSAVYLCASSRVGETQYFGPGTRLTVL.

This clone was counted only a few times. J is TRBJ1-2 and V is TRBV30; TRBD1 is a possible D gene (5 bases). V lost 3 bases and J 5 bases, leaving 10 bases between the germline ends. This CDR3 region has 12 residues. Germline values: CDR1 GTSNPN, CDR2 SVGIG (reference sequence). The CDR3 DNA reads as TGTGCCTGGAGCCAGGGTAGTTATGGCTACACCTTC. Amino acids: CAWSQGSYGYTF.

The gene calls are TRBV29-1 and TRBJ1-5; D might be TRBD1 (5 bases). The CDR3 has 14 amino acids. From germline, CDR1 is SQVTM and CDR2 ANQGSEA. The CDR3 protein is CSVRFGGGNQPQHF. CDR3 sequence (DNA): TGCAGTGTCCGGTTCGGGGGTGGGAATCAGCCCCAGCATTTT.